This TCR beta chain was observed in a study of blood T cell repertoires in COVID-19. There are 13 residues in the CDR3. CDR1 and CDR2 (germline): SEHNR, FQNEAQ (reference sequence). The junction had 5 bases not matched to a gene; V was cut back by 5 bases and J by 5 bases. This clone occurred many times. Data came from immunoSEQ multiplex PCR; TCRdb stores just in-frame clones and leaves some out. The sample holds over 200,000 clones, 70% to 90% seen once. This TCR came from a young man who had recovered from COVID-19. The chain uses TRBV7-9 and TRBJ2-5; TRBD1 agrees at 7 bases. Sequenced input: PBMCs or T cells enriched from blood (not recorded which). CDR3: CASSLLTGETQYF. The CDR3 nucleotides read TGTGCCAGCAGCCTTTTGACAGGGGAGACCCAGTACTTC.